This record covers a single TCR beta chain. In germline, CDR1 is DFQATT, CDR2 SNEGSKA (reference sequence). The CDR3 length is 12 residues. TCRdb re-called the 5' RACE reads, yielding one record per CDR3 amino acid sequence without DNA. The listing contains 400,000 to 450,000 distinct CDR3 sequences. The source of the sample is a study of T cells expressing NK-cell markers. Study context: The TCR beta repertoires originated in sorted CD3+CD56+NKG2C+, CD3+CD56+NKG2C- and CD3+CD56-NKG2C+ T cells.

This sequence joins TRBV20-1 and TRBJ1-1; absent DNA, TCRdb's TRBD1 call cannot be checked. This TCR was sampled from a woman between 18 and 75 years old in good health. Source material: blood T cells: a sorted CD56 or NKG2C T cell subset, CD4+ or CD8+ T cells, or bulk PBMC T cells (not recorded which). CDR3 sequence: CSAGTRGKRAFF.